The source of this T cell receptor (beta chain) is a study of CD8 T cells in ankylosing spondylitis. General study points: Several of the motif variants were reported before in synovial fluid and blood from reactive arthritis. Ankylosing spondylitis blood seemed to carry a telltale TCR beta motif made of under 10 highly homologous variants.

In this sample, this clonotype turned up many times. What it recognizes is unknown. It was by quantitative 5'-RACE with molecular barcodes that TCR beta libraries were made. TCRdb re-analysed the 5' RACE reads in MiXCR, keeping a single row per CDR3 protein. The sample consists of fewer than 550,000 distinct CDR3 sequences, about 5.4% of them appearing once. The CDR3 consists of 15 residues. J gave up 6 bases and V 5 bases, and 9 bases lay outside the gene matches. Per the germline V gene, CDR1 is MNHEY and CDR2 is SMNVEV (reference sequence). The sequenced sample consisted of blood, either unsorted or a sorted T cell fraction (not recorded which). This rearrangement joins TRBV27 to TRBJ2-2; TRBD1 aligns across 7 bases. The TCR originated in a male donor with ankylosing spondylitis. The CDR3: CASSTHRQGPGELFF. CDR3 coding DNA: TGTGCCAGCAGTACCCATCGACAGGGTCCCGGGGAGCTGTTTTTT.